The 4 T cell receptor beta chains below were found in one sample sequenced in a study of graft-versus-host responses after intestinal transplantation. Antigen specificity for these receptors is unknown. Method: immunoSEQ multiplex PCR; TCRdb's copy keeps in-frame clones and lacks some. The sample has about 120,000 clones; approximately 92% are singletons. Sequenced material: unstimulated CD4+ T cells sorted from spleen or lymph node cells, taken before intestinal transplant. The receptors shown here come from a human donor who received an intestinal transplant.

The chain is built from TRBV5-1 and TRBJ2-2, with 7 bases fitting TRBD2. Germline CDR1 is SGHRS and CDR2 is YFSETQ. With V trimmed by 4 bases and J by 5 bases, 11 bases remained unmatched. This CDR3 has 16 amino acids. The CDR3 sequence: CASSSFGVSGTGELFF. In nucleotides, the CDR3 is TGCGCCAGCAGCAGTTTTGGGGTTAGCGGGACCGGGGAGCTGTTTTTT. Drawing the rest from reference TRBV5-1 and TRBJ2-2, the complete variable domain is KAGVTQTPRYLIKTRGQQVTLSCSPISGHRSVSWYQQTPGQGLQFLFEYFSETQRNKGNFPGRFSGRQFSNSRSEMNVSTLELGDSALYLCASSSFGVSGTGELFFGEGSRLTVL.

V is TRBV27 and J is TRBJ2-7; 10 bases agree with TRBD2. V was clipped by 3 bases and J by 2 bases; unmatched bases: 10. The CDR3 is 17 residues long. Germline lookup yields CDR1 MNHEY and CDR2 SMNVEV (reference sequence). The CDR3 here is CASSLYHQAGGPYEQYF. DNA of the CDR3: TGTGCCAGCAGTTTGTATCACCAAGCGGGAGGGCCCTACGAGCAGTACTTC.

The chain recombines TRBV29-1 with TRBJ2-5; 7 positions match TRBD1. The J segment lost 4 bases and the V segment lost 4 bases, leaving 6 bases of the junction unmatched. This CDR3 is built from 13 residues. CDR1 and CDR2 (germline): SQVTM, ANQGSEA. CDR3 sequence: CSVAGTVLETQYF. CDR3 DNA: TGCAGCGTTGCCGGGACAGTCCTAGAGACCCAGTACTTC.

The chain employs TRBV6-5 and TRBJ1-2, with 9 bases fitting TRBD1. V lost 5 bases, J lost 8 bases, and 9 bases stayed unmatched. Germline loops: CDR1 MNHEY, CDR2 SVGAGI. This CDR3 has 14 residues. CDR3 region: CASSEPRTGEGYTF. The CDR3 region has the DNA TGTGCCAGCAGTGAACCCCGGACAGGGGAAGGCTACACCTTC.